This T cell receptor beta chain stems from a study of human T cells and chemical hapten exposure. The overall study: Small differences in pooled library volume mainly drove the variation in TCR yields per sample.

As for time point: healthy volunteer bleed at 6 weeks. The authors' total RNA extraction used unfractionated whole blood. Via MiXCR, TCRdb re-called the RACE reads, giving one row per CDR3 protein. The data contain 35,000 to 50,000 distinct CDR3 sequences, approximately 4% of them singletons. The germline CDR1 and CDR2 sequences are SGHKS and YYEKEE (reference sequence). V lost 4 bases and J lost 0; bases outside the gene matches: 13. This CDR3 is built from 19 residues. The chain uses TRBV5-5 and TRBJ2-2; TRBD2 aligns across 9 bases. Sequencing was done on a sample of whole blood. This clonotype was obtained from a human donor in good health. Some clones in this sample may be carry-over from other donors' samples. CDR3 amino acids: CASSPSEGLALPNTGELFF. The CDR3 DNA is TGTGCCAGCAGCCCGTCTGAAGGACTAGCGCTCCCGAACACCGGGGAGCTGTTTTTT. Based on the CDR3 plus reference TRBV5-5 and TRBJ2-2, the full variable domain is DAGVTQSPTHLIKTRGQQVTLRCSPISGHKSVSWYQQVLGQGPQFIFQYYEKEERGRGNFPDRFSARQFPNYSSELNVNALLLGDSALYLCASSPSEGLALPNTGELFFGEGSRLTVL.